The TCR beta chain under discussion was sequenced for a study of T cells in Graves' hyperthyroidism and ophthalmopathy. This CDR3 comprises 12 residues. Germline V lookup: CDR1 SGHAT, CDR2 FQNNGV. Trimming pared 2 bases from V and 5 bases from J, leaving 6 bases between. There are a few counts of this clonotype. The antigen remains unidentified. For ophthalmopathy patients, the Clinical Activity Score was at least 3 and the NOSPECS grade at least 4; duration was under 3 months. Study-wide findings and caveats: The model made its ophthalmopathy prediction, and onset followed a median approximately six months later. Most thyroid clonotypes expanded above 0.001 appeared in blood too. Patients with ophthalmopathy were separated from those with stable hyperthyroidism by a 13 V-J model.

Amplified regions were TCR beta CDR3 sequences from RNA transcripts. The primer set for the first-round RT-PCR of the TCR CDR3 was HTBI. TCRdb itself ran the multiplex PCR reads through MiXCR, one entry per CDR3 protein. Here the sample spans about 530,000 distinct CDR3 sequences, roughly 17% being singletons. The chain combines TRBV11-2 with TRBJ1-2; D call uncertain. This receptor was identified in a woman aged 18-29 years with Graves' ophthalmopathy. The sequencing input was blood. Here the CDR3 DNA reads TGTGCCAGCAGCTTAAATTATTATGGCTACACCTTC. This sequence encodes CASSLNYYGYTF.